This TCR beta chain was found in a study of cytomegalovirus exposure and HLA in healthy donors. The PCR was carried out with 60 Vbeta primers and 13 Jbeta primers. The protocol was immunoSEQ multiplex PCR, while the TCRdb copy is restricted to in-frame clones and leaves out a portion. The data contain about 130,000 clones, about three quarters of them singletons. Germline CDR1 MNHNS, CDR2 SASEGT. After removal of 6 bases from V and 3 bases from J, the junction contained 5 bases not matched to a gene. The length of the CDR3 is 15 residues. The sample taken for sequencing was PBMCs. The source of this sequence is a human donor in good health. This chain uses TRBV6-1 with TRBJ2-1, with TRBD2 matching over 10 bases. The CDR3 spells CASSQSGGVYNEQFF. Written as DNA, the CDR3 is TGTGCCAGCAGCCAAAGCGGGGGGGTCTACAATGAGCAGTTCTTC.